The 18 T cell receptor beta chains reported below all come from one sample, sequenced in a study of human T cells and chemical hapten exposure. The authors extracted total RNA from unfractionated whole blood. Each CDR3 protein is one row after TCRdb ran MiXCR on the 5' RACE reads. The sample consists of about 81,000 distinct CDR3 sequences, approximately 15% of them appearing once. The source is a female donor in good health.

This clonotype was seen a handful of times. The chain couples TRBV11-2 to TRBJ1-4, with 9 bases fitting TRBD1. This CDR3 contains 14 residues. The trim removed 4 bases at V and 8 bases at J, leaving 5 bases unmatched. Germline V CDR1 and CDR2: SGHAT, FQNNGV. CDR3 sequence (DNA): TGTGCCAGCAGCTCGGGACAGGGCGACGAAAAACTGTTTTTT. This codes for CASSSGQGDEKLFF.

Only a few counts were recorded for this clonotype. The chain links TRBV7-9 to TRBJ1-1; TRBD1 might be the D (5 bases). The CDR3 loop spans 14 amino acids. Germline V gene data show CDR1 as SEHNR and CDR2 as FQNEAQ (reference sequence). V was pared by 2 bases and J by 7 bases, with 14 bases between. The CDR3 loop is CASSLQGPAGEAFF. The CDR3 bases are TGTGCCAGCAGCTTACAGGGCCCCGCGGGTGAAGCTTTCTTT.

This clonotype was recorded a few times. This sequence joins TRBV14 and TRBJ2-1, with 9 bases aligning to TRBD1. This CDR3 is built from 15 residues. V lost 3 bases to trimming and J lost 5 bases; unmatched junction nucleotides: 5. Germline V gene sequence: CDR1 SGHDN, CDR2 FVKESK. CDR3 in amino acids: CASSQRQGVDNEQFF. CDR3 coding DNA: TGTGCCAGCAGCCAGAGACAGGGGGTAGACAATGAGCAGTTCTTC. Together with reference TRBV14 and TRBJ2-1, the CDR3 gives the full variable domain: EAGVTQFPSHSVIEKGQTVTLRCDPISGHDNLYWYRRVMGKEIKFLLHFVKESKQDESGMPNNRFLAERTGGTYSTLKVQPAELEDSGVYFCASSQRQGVDNEQFFGPGTRLTVL.

Only a few counts were recorded for this clonotype. This chain joins TRBV18 and TRBJ1-1; 7 bases align to TRBD1. This CDR3 is 14 amino acids long. Germline-derived CDR1 and CDR2 are KGHSH and LQKENI. After removal of 3 bases from V and 1 base from J, the junction contained 2 bases not matched to a gene. This chain's CDR3 is CASSPGQWNTEAFF. The CDR3 DNA reads TGTGCCAGCTCACCGGGACAGTGGAACACTGAAGCTTTCTTT.

V is TRBV25-1 and J is TRBJ2-7, with D perhaps matching TRBD2 (6 bases). V lost 4 bases and J 3 bases, leaving 13 bases between the germline ends. Germline V gene lookup returns CDR1 MGHDK and CDR2 SYGVNS. This CDR3 comprises 14 residues. The CDR3 DNA reads as TGTGCCAGCAGTGCCTCGTCCGGGGGCTACGAGCAGTACTTC. Translating it yields CASSASSGGYEQYF.

The genes are TRBV7-2 and TRBJ1-3; 9 bases line up with TRBD1. The CDR3 covers 17 residues. Germline assignment: CDR1 SGHTA and CDR2 FQGNSA. V gave up 3 bases and J gave up 1 base; unmatched junction bases: 7. The chain's CDR3 is CASSFSGTGLSGNTIYF. DNA of the CDR3: TGTGCCAGCAGCTTCAGCGGGACAGGGTTATCTGGAAACACCATATATTTT.

The chain uses TRBV6-6 and TRBJ1-5; perhaps TRBD1 as D (6 bases). Trimming shortened V by 2 bases and J by 1 base, and 24 bases separated the two germline ends. The CDR3 runs to 20 residues. From germline, CDR1 is MNHNY and CDR2 SVGAGI (reference sequence). CDR3: CASSYGTRGALGLSNQPQHF. The DNA of the CDR3 is TGTGCCAGCAGTTACGGGACAAGGGGGGCTTTAGGATTGAGCAATCAGCCCCAGCATTTT.

This sequence joins TRBV28 and TRBJ1-5; D ambiguous. The CDR3 loop spans 12 amino acids. Trimming took off 8 bases at V and 7 bases at J, with 12 bases between the two ends. Looked up from germline, CDR1 is MDHEN and CDR2 is SYDVKM. This chain's CDR3 is CASGSIHQPQHF. The CDR3, as DNA: TGTGCCAGCGGGTCCATACACCAGCCCCAGCATTTT.

This clonotype has ten or more counts. This chain links TRBV7-8 with TRBJ2-2; D not certain. Deletions cut 0 bases from V and 8 bases from J, with 13 bases between. This CDR3 region has 15 residues. CDR1 is SGHVS and CDR2 is FQNEAQ in the germline V gene. CDR3 amino acids: CASSLALTLPGELFF. In nucleotides, the CDR3 is TGTGCCAGCAGCTTAGCTCTTACCCTCCCAGGGGAGCTGTTTTTT.

This clonotype has just one count. This rearrangement joins TRBV6-1 to TRBJ2-1; TRBD2 agrees at 11 bases. The CDR3 runs to 16 residues. V lost 6 bases to trimming and J lost 4 bases; unmatched junction nucleotides: 8. The germline CDR1 and CDR2 sequences are MNHNS and SASEGT. The CDR3 loop reads CASSFGTSGSYNEQFF. The CDR3 DNA reads as TGTGCCAGCAGCTTCGGGACTAGCGGTTCATACAATGAGCAGTTCTTC.

The chain joins TRBV5-1 to TRBJ2-3; no firm D call. The CDR3 extends over 12 amino acids. Trimming stripped 4 bases from V and 1 base from J, with 4 bases between. Germline lookup yields CDR1 SGHRS and CDR2 YFSETQ. The CDR3 DNA reads TGCGCCAGCAGCACGGGCACAGATACGCAGTATTTT. This gives the protein CASSTGTDTQYF.

The V gene is TRBV25-1, the J gene TRBJ2-7; 10 nucleotides agree with TRBD2. Per germline, CDR1 MGHDK and CDR2 SYGVNS. The junction had 7 bases not matched to a gene; V was cut back by 8 bases and J by 3 bases. The CDR3 contains 14 residues. CDR3 nucleotide sequence: TGTGCCAGCCAACGGTTAGCGGGAGGCTACGAGCAGTACTTC. Its protein is CASQRLAGGYEQYF.

This clonotype occurred many times. The chain joins TRBV14 to TRBJ2-7; D unclear. Germline-derived CDR1 and CDR2 are SGHDN and FVKESK. The CDR3 totals 14 residues. V was pared by 1 base and J by 2 bases, with 9 bases between. The CDR3 nucleotides read TGTGCCAGCAGCCAAGGTCGGCCACCCTACGAGCAGTACTTC. Translating it yields CASSQGRPPYEQYF.

This clonotype was detected a few times. V usage is TRBV20-1 and J usage is TRBJ1-2; possible D gene TRBD1, 5 bases. Trimming pared 3 bases from V and 8 bases from J, leaving 13 bases between. The CDR3 consists of 12 residues. CDR1 is DFQATT, CDR2 SNEGSKA, per germline (reference sequence). The CDR3 DNA reads TGCAGTGCTAGTTCCGGGGGTAGCGGCTACACCTTC. Translating it yields CSASSGGSGYTF.

The chain links TRBV5-6 to TRBJ1-1, with D maybe TRBD1 (6 bases). The CDR3 covers 15 residues. Germline V gene sequence: CDR1 SGHDT, CDR2 YYEEEE. The ends were cut back, 5 bases at V and 3 bases at J, with 17 bases in the middle. As DNA, the CDR3 is TGTGCCAGCAGTTCGGCCGAACAGGGTCACACTGAAGCTTTCTTT. Amino acids: CASSSAEQGHTEAFF.

The chain couples TRBV5-1 to TRBJ1-2, with TRBD1 matching over 9 bases. This CDR3 is 12 amino acids long. V shed 4 bases and J 10 bases; nucleotides not matched to a gene: 5. The germline CDR1 and CDR2 sequences are SGHRS and YFSETQ. The CDR3 reads CASSVGQGLYTF. The CDR3 bases are TGCGCCAGCAGCGTGGGACAGGGCCTCTACACCTTC.

This clonotype was seen a few times. This rearrangement joins TRBV10-3 to TRBJ2-7, with TRBD1 as a possible D gene (6 bases). CDR1 ENHRY and CDR2 SYGVKD come from the germline V gene. This CDR3 is built from 14 residues. The V end was cut by 11 bases, the J end by 9 bases, with 26 bases between. The CDR3 bases are TGTGCCGCCAGGGGCGACAGCGCCCCTTTATGGCAGTACTTC. This encodes CAARGDSAPLWQYF.

The J gene is TRBJ2-7, the V gene TRBV5-1; 8 bases are shared with TRBD1. From germline, CDR1 is SGHRS and CDR2 YFSETQ. The CDR3 length is 13 residues. V lost 4 bases to trimming and J lost 2 bases; unmatched junction nucleotides: 2. The CDR3 region has the DNA TGCGCCAGCAGCCCGACAGGGGCCTACGAGCAGTACTTC. This sequence encodes CASSPTGAYEQYF.